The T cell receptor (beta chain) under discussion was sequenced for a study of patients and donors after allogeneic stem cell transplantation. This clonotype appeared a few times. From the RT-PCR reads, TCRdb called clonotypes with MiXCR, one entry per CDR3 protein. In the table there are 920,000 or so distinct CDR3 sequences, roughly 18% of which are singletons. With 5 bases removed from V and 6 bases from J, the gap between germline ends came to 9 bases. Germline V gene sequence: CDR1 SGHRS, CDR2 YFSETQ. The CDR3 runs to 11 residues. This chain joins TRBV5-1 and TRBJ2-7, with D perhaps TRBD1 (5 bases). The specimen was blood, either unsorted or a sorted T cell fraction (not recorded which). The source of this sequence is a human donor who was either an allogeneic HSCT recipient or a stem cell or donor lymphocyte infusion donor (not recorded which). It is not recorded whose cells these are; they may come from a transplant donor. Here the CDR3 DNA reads TGCGCCAGCAGGGCAGGGTTCGAGCAGTACTTC. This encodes CASRAGFEQYF.